Presented here are 21 T cell receptor beta chains from one specimen sequenced in a study of blood T cell repertoires in COVID-19. Here immunoSEQ multiplex PCR was the method, and the copy in TCRdb shows in-frame clones only, minus some. Among about 130,000 clones listed, less than 90% were seen once. Input material: peripheral blood. The receptors come from a man between 65 and 85 years old with acute or convalescent COVID-19.

This chain links TRBV20-1 with TRBJ2-5, with D possibly TRBD2 on 6 matching bases. Germline CDR1 reads DFQATT; CDR2 reads SNEGSKA (reference sequence). The CDR3 covers 11 residues. The V end was cut by 2 bases, the J end by 6 bases, with 7 bases between. The CDR3 protein is CSARSGQTQYF. CDR3 nucleotide sequence: TGCAGTGCTAGAAGCGGGCAGACCCAGTACTTC.

V and J are TRBV28 and TRBJ1-3; tentatively, D is TRBD1 (5 bases). The CDR3 consists of 15 residues. The germline V gene has CDR1 MDHEN and CDR2 SYDVKM. Trimming removed 11 bases at V and 1 base at J, with 18 bases between. DNA of the CDR3: TGTGCCTCCTATTACGCGGGGGGGTCTGGAAACACCATATATTTT. This sequence encodes CASYYAGGSGNTIYF.

This clone occurred a few times. This chain links TRBV5-1 with TRBJ1-1, with a possible D match to TRBD1 (5 bases). Trimming pared 6 bases from V and 3 bases from J, leaving 18 bases between. The CDR3 consists of 15 residues. Germline V gene data show CDR1 as SGHRS and CDR2 as YFSETQ. The CDR3 DNA reads as TGCGCCAGCAATCCCATTGGGGCGGGGGACACTGAAGCTTTCTTT. This sequence encodes CASNPIGAGDTEAFF.

The gene calls are TRBV12-3 or TRBV12-4 and TRBJ2-7; D might be TRBD1 (7 bases). The germline V and J ends were trimmed by 6 bases and 10 bases, with 19 bases remaining between them. This CDR3 contains 13 residues. The CDR3 region has the DNA TGTGCCAGCAGCTCGGGACAGTTCGGGACTCAGTACTTC. As protein: CASSSGQFGTQYF.

This sequence joins TRBV28 and TRBJ1-4; 8 nucleotides line up with TRBD1. With 10 bases clipped from V and 7 bases from J, the junction kept 8 bases outside the gene matches. CDR1 is MDHEN, CDR2 SYDVKM, per germline. This CDR3 comprises 13 residues. The CDR3 spells CAIFDRGVEKLFF. In DNA, the CDR3 is TGTGCCATCTTTGACAGGGGAGTTGAAAAACTGTTTTTT. Complete variable domain (other parts from reference TRBV28 and TRBJ1-4): DVKVTQSSRYLVKRTGEKVFLECVQDMDHENMFWYRQDPGLGLRLIYFSYDVKMKEKGDIPEGYSVSREKKERFSLILESASTNQTSMYLCAIFDRGVEKLFFGSGTQLSVL.

V usage is TRBV29-1 and J usage is TRBJ2-1, with TRBD1 matching 9 bases. With 0 bases clipped from V and 6 bases from J, the junction kept 6 bases outside the gene matches. The CDR3 consists of 15 residues. Per germline, CDR1 SQVTM and CDR2 ANQGSEA. In nucleotides, the CDR3 is TGCAGCGTTGAAGATCTCGGGACAGGGCCCAATGAGCAGTTCTTC. It specifies CSVEDLGTGPNEQFF.

V and J are TRBV28 and TRBJ2-2; TRBD1 aligns across 7 bases. The germline V gene has CDR1 MDHEN and CDR2 SYDVKM. CDR3 length: 15 residues. V was pared by 6 bases and J by 4 bases, with 8 bases of the junction left unmatched. The CDR3 spells CASREQGFPTGELFF. The CDR3 DNA reads TGTGCCAGCAGGGAACAGGGGTTCCCCACCGGGGAGCTGTTTTTT.

V and J are TRBV27 and TRBJ1-2; D unresolved. Deletions cut 2 bases from V and 3 bases from J, with 7 bases between. This CDR3 is built from 13 residues. Germline values: CDR1 MNHEY, CDR2 SMNVEV (reference sequence). In DNA, the CDR3 is TGTGCCAGCAGTTTACGGCGGTACTATGGCTACACCTTC. Its translation is CASSLRRYYGYTF.

This clone was counted once. The chain has TRBV12-3 or TRBV12-4 and TRBJ2-7, with 8 bases matching TRBD1. V lost 5 bases to trimming and J lost 3 bases; unmatched junction nucleotides: 0. This CDR3 is built from 12 residues. The CDR3 protein is CASSTGGYEQYF. The DNA of the CDR3 is TGTGCCAGCAGTACAGGGGGCTACGAGCAGTACTTC.

The chain recombines TRBV9 with TRBJ2-1, with 15 nucleotides matching TRBD2. CDR3 size: 19 residues. CDR1 and CDR2 (germline): SGDLS, YYNGEE. The trim removed 2 bases at V and 4 bases at J, leaving 10 bases unmatched. The DNA of the CDR3 is TGTGCCAGCAGCGTGCCCGGGACTAGCGGGGGGTCCTCATACAATGAGCAGTTCTTC. Protein product: CASSVPGTSGGSSYNEQFF.

The chain is built from TRBV19 and TRBJ1-1; D ambiguous. Germline V CDR1 and CDR2: LNHDA, SQIVND (reference sequence). This CDR3 spans 14 amino acids. Trimming took off 3 bases at V and 0 bases at J, with 8 bases between the two ends. The DNA for the CDR3 is TGTGCCAGTAGTATCCACTTCATGAACACTGAAGCTTTCTTT. Residues: CASSIHFMNTEAFF.

This clone was detected only a few times. The conserved closing phenylalanine or tryptophan is absent in this CDR3, likely reflecting a read error. No DNA is shown, since the ends of the CDR3 on it are uncertain; the CDR3 is the one TCRdb lists. The chain links TRBV28 to TRBJ1-2; the table's D gene call, TRBD1, was not cross checked with the DNA. The CDR3 has 13 amino acids, counting both end residues. Germline-derived CDR1 and CDR2 are MDHEN and SYDVKM. The CDR3 loop is CASSLQTTGSPHL.

This clone appeared a single time. The V gene is TRBV21-1, the J gene TRBJ2-5; the table gives TRBD2 as D, unverified against the DNA. TRBV21-1 is a listed pseudogene. This CDR3 region has 12 residues. CDR3 residues: CATAGGKETQYF. CDR3 nucleotide sequence: TGTGCCACCGCGGGGGGTAAAGAGACCCAGTACTTC.

This sequence joins TRBV29-1 and TRBJ2-7, with 8 nucleotides matching TRBD1. This CDR3 is built from 13 residues. Germline V gene data show CDR1 as SQVTM and CDR2 as ANQGSEA. The V and J ends lost 7 bases and 3 bases, in that order; junction bases with no gene match: 8. Here the CDR3 reads CSASGGFGYEQYF. CDR3 nucleotide sequence: TGCAGCGCCTCAGGGGGCTTTGGCTACGAGCAGTACTTC.

V gene TRBV6-5 combines with J gene TRBJ1-4; maybe TRBD1 (6 bases). The CDR3 extends over 16 amino acids. Germline CDR1 reads MNHEY; CDR2 reads SVGAGI. V gave up 0 bases and J gave up 0 bases, with 8 bases separating them. CDR3 DNA: TGTGCCAGCAGTTACTCGTGGACAGCAACTAATGAAAAACTGTTTTTT. Translating it yields CASSYSWTATNEKLFF.

The chain recombines TRBV10-2 with TRBJ2-3; 9 bases agree with TRBD2. Germline assignment: CDR1 WSHSY and CDR2 SAAADI. The CDR3 spans 17 residues. V dropped 7 bases and J dropped 1; count of bases not matched to a gene: 12. The CDR3 DNA follows: TGCGCCAGCACTCCTCACCAACTAGCGGGTGGCACAGATACGCAGTATTTT. This sequence encodes CASTPHQLAGGTDTQYF.

The rearrangement links TRBV5-4 to TRBJ2-7; D unclear. The CDR3 sequence is 13 residues long. Germline V gene data show CDR1 as SGHNT and CDR2 as YYREEE (reference sequence). The V gene lost 0 bases and the J gene lost 2 bases, with 6 bases spanning the gap. As DNA, the CDR3 is TGTGCCAGCAGCTTGGAAACAACCTACGAGCAGTACTTC. This codes for CASSLETTYEQYF. The whole variable domain, remainder taken from reference TRBV5-4 and TRBJ2-7, is ETGVTQSPTHLIKTRGQQVTLRCSSQSGHNTVSWYQQALGQGPQFIFQYYREEENGRGNFPPRFSGLQFPNYSSELNVNALELDDSALYLCASSLETTYEQYFGPGTRLTVT.

This clone was seen repeatedly, ten times or more. J is TRBJ1-1 and V is TRBV2; 8 bases fit TRBD1. V lost 8 bases to trimming and J lost 7 bases; unmatched junction nucleotides: 12. The CDR3 is made up of 14 amino acids. Looked up from germline, CDR1 is SNHLY and CDR2 is FYNNEI. The chain's CDR3 is CASCLSGGYNEAFF. The CDR3 coding sequence is TGTGCCAGCTGTTTATCAGGGGGCTACAATGAAGCTTTCTTT.

V usage is TRBV5-4 and J usage is TRBJ1-2, with 7 bases lining up with TRBD1. Germline CDR1 is SGHNT and CDR2 is YYREEE (reference sequence). V lost 6 bases, J lost 0 bases, and 8 bases stayed unmatched. The CDR3 contains 15 residues. CDR3 region: CASTIRDRANYGYTF. In DNA form, the CDR3 reads TGTGCCAGCACCATCAGGGACAGAGCTAACTATGGCTACACCTTC.

The J gene is TRBJ2-5, the V gene TRBV3-1 (or the pseudogene TRBV3-2); 7 nucleotides match TRBD2. The CDR3 length is 13 residues. Germline trimming cut 3 bases from V and 2 bases from J; bases unmatched to any gene: 0. The germline V gene encodes CDR1 LGHDT and CDR2 YNNKEL (reference sequence). The CDR3 nucleotides are TGTGCCAGCAGCCAGGGACTACAAGAGACCCAGTACTTC. Its translation is CASSQGLQETQYF.

The chain carries TRBV7-2 and TRBJ2-7; tentative D call: TRBD1 (5 bases). This CDR3 comprises 14 residues. The V end lost 1 base, the J end lost 4 bases, and 11 bases lay between the germline ends. Germline loops: CDR1 SGHTA, CDR2 FQGNSA. The DNA of the CDR3 is TGTGCCAGCAGCTTAGTTGGGTCAGGGTACGAGCAGTACTTC. Translating it yields CASSLVGSGYEQYF.